The TCR beta chain described here comes from a study of T-cell memory formation after mild COVID-19. This CDR3 contains 16 residues. V was clipped by 4 bases and J by 9 bases, with 22 bases between them. CDR1 is SEHNR, CDR2 FQNEAQ, per germline (reference sequence). TCRdb re-analysed the 5' RACE reads in MiXCR, keeping a single row per CDR3 protein. The sample carries 95,000 to 120,000 distinct CDR3 sequences, 22% recorded once. The chain recombines TRBV7-9 with TRBJ2-1; a possible D gene is TRBD1 (5 bases). Sequences were obtained from PBMCs or a T cell subset sorted from them (not recorded which). This sequence originates from a man aged 18 to 30 who had mild COVID-19 (a few samples of this study predate the infection). Cell type and time point are not known. The CDR3 region has the DNA TGTGCCAGCAGCTCCCTCAGGGTAGGGGTTATTGGTGAGCAGTTCTTC. It codes for CASSSLRVGVIGEQFF.